This T cell receptor (beta chain) is drawn from a study of spatial heterogeneity in lung cancer. Study findings and constraints: Within tumors, counts of expanded alpha and beta TCRs tracked tumor mutation counts.

This clonotype came up many times. No antigen is known for it. The library was designed around alpha chains, so this beta chain is a stray read whose abundance carries little weight. Time point described: sample taken at primary tumor resection. The donor group consisted of under 90 patients who had untreated, early-stage non-small cell lung cancer. With V trimmed by 5 bases and J by 4 bases, 10 bases remained unmatched. There are 15 residues in the CDR3. MiXCR, applied by TCRdb to the 5' RACE reads, yields one record per CDR3 protein. Here the sample spans 15,000 or so distinct CDR3 sequences, approximately 4.8% being singletons.

The chain carries TRBV12-3 or TRBV12-4 and TRBJ2-5; TRBD2 matches at 7 bases. This sequence was found in a female donor with early-stage non-small cell lung cancer. This material consisted of lung tumor tissue, taken at surgery. This CDR3 reads CASSPPGGTGETQYF. In nucleotides, the CDR3 is TGTGCCAGCAGTCCTCCGGGGGGAACGGGAGAGACCCAGTACTTC.